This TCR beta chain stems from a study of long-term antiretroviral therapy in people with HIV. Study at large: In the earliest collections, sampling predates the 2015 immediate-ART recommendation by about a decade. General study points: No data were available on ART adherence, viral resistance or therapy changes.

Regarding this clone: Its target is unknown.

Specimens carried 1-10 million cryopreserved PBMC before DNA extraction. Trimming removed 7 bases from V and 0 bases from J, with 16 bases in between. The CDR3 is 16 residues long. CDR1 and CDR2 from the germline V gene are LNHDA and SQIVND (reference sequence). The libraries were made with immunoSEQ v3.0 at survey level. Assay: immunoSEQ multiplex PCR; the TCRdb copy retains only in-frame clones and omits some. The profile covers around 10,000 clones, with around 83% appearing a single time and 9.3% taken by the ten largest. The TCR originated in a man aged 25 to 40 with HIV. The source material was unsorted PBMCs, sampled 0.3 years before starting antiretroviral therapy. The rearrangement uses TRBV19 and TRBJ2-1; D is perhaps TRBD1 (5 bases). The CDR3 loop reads CASNSWGASSYNEQFF. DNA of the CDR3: TGTGCCAGTAACTCCTGGGGCGCCAGCTCCTACAATGAGCAGTTCTTC. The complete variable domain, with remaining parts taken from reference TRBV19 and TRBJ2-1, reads DGGITQSPKYLFRKEGQNVTLSCEQNLNHDAMYWYRQDPGQGLRLIYYSQIVNDFQKGDIAEGYSVSREKKESFPLTVTSAQKNPTAFYLCASNSWGASSYNEQFFGPGTRLTVL.